The sequence of this TCR beta chain was determined in a study of blood T cell repertoires in COVID-19. About the study: Whether acute or convalescent, the COVID-19 samples came from the United States, Italy and Spain. In each case, the material was cDNA or gDNA derived from T cells, B-cell-depleted T cells, or PBMCs.

Membership in each cohort depended on participant-reported clinical history. This clone was observed a single time. In the source study's methods: The assay estimated nucleated cells by amplifying reference gene primers. Libraries were prepared by immunoSEQ multiplex PCR; TCRdb keeps only in-frame clonotypes and omits some of them. D and trimming come from the DNA, and the V and J calls and clone size come from that table. The sample has around 300,000 clones; 75% to 90% are singletons. Deletions cut 4 bases from V and 0 bases from J, with 16 bases between. The CDR3 consists of 16 residues. Germline CDR1 and CDR2: MGHRA and YSYEKL.

The chain employs TRBV4-1 and TRBJ2-7; D might be TRBD1 (5 bases). The sample was PBMCs or T cells enriched from blood (not recorded which). This receptor was identified in a woman aged 18-35 years who had recovered from COVID-19. The CDR3 region is CASSLRVVLNSYEQYF. As DNA, the CDR3 is TGCGCCAGCAGCCTCAGGGTTGTACTTAACTCCTACGAGCAGTACTTC.